These 4 T cell receptor beta chains were sequenced from one sample in a study of blood T cell repertoires in COVID-19. Generated by immunoSEQ multiplex PCR, the TCRdb table keeps only in-frame clones and is missing some. In the table there are some 100,000 clones, approximately 81% of which are singletons. Sequenced sample: peripheral blood. The receptors derive from a man older than 75 with active or convalescent COVID-19.

CDR3 sequence: CASSADRGLGEQFF. The DNA of the CDR3 is TGTGCCAGCAGCGCCGACAGGGGCCTCGGTGAGCAGTTCTTC. The chain uses TRBV7-9 and TRBJ2-1; 8 bases line up with TRBD1. The CDR3 has 14 residues. Germline CDR1 SEHNR, CDR2 FQNEAQ (reference sequence). V dropped 5 bases and J dropped 9; count of bases not matched to a gene: 9. The whole variable domain, remainder taken from reference TRBV7-9 and TRBJ2-1, is DTGVSQNPRHKITKRGQNVTFRCDPISEHNRLYWYRQTLGQGPEFLTYFQNEAQLEKSRLLSDRFSAERPKGSFSTLEIQRTEQGDSAMYLCASSADRGLGEQFFGPGTRLTVL.

The V call is TRBV6-4, the J call TRBJ2-1, with TRBD2 matching over 12 bases. The junction had 7 bases not matched to a gene; V was cut back by 2 bases and J by 5 bases. The CDR3 spans 17 residues. Germline-derived CDR1 and CDR2 are MRHNA and SNTAGT. The DNA for the CDR3 is TGTGCCAGCAGTGACACCCCCACTAGCGGGGGGAACAATGAGCAGTTCTTC. Amino acids: CASSDTPTSGGNNEQFF.

This clone was detected a few times. The V call is TRBV15, the J call TRBJ2-2; 9 nucleotides agree with TRBD1. CDR1 is LNHNV and CDR2 is YYDKDF in the germline V gene (reference sequence). V gave up 6 bases and J gave up 3 bases; unmatched junction bases: 5. The CDR3 totals 15 residues. The CDR3 DNA reads as TGTGCCACCAGAGGGGACAGGGAGGACACCGGGGAGCTGTTTTTT. The encoded protein is CATRGDREDTGELFF.

The rearrangement uses TRBV5-1 and TRBJ1-4; perhaps TRBD1 as D (6 bases). The germline gives CDR1 SGHRS, CDR2 YFSETQ. The CDR3 sequence is 13 residues long. Trimming took 4 bases from V and 5 from J, leaving 9 bases between them. The CDR3 bases are TGCGCCAGCAGCATAGGACAGAATGAAAAACTGTTTTTT. Its translation is CASSIGQNEKLFF.